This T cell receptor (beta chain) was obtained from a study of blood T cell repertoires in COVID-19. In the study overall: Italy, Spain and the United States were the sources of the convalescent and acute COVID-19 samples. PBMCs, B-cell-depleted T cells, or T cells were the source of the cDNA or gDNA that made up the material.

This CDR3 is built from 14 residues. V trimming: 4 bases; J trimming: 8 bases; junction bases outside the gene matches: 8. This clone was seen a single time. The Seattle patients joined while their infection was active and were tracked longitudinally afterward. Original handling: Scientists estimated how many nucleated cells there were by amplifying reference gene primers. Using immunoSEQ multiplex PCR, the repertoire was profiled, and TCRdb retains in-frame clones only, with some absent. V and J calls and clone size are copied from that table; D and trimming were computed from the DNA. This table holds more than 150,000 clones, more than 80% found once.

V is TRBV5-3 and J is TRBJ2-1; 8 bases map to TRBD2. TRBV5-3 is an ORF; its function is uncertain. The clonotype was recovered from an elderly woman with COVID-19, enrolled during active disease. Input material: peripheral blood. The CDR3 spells CARSGGLASHEQFF. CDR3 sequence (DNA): TGTGCCAGAAGCGGTGGACTAGCTAGCCATGAGCAGTTCTTC.